The rows below give T cell receptor beta chains drawn from one sample of a study of shared clonotypes between healthy human individuals. Assay used: immunoSEQ multiplex PCR; TCRdb lists only in-frame clones, some missing. The table records about 2.4 million clones, approximately 94% of them present only once. The specimen was naive CD4+ T cells from PBMCs. The receptors come from a man younger than 35 in good health. Some clones in this sample may be carry-over from other donors' samples. The CDR3 runs from the conserved cysteine through the conserved F or W. Each record gives: J gene, clone size, V gene, D gene, CDR3 DNA, CDR3 protein. The D gene is left open where the match is weak. Some rows have no size entry. The others give once, few or many, or a class for an expanded clone.

j_call: TRBJ1-4
clone_size: NA
v_call: TRBV6-5
d_call: NA
cdr3_nt: TGTGCCAGCAGCCGAGGGGAACCAACTAATGAAAAACTGTTTTTT
cdr3_aa: CASSRGEPTNEKLFF

j_call: TRBJ1-4
clone_size: NA
v_call: TRBV6-1
d_call: NA
cdr3_nt: TGTGCCAGCAGTGAAACCCCGGTTGGGGCGGCAACTAATGAAAAACTGTTTTTT
cdr3_aa: CASSETPVGAATNEKLFF

j_call: TRBJ1-2
clone_size: NA
v_call: TRBV10-3
d_call: TRBD1
cdr3_nt: TGTGCCATCAGACCTAACGACAGGGGCACAGCTAACTATGGCTACACCTTC
cdr3_aa: CAIRPNDRGTANYGYTF

j_call: TRBJ2-1
clone_size: NA
v_call: TRBV5-1
d_call: TRBD2
cdr3_nt: TGCGCCAGCAGCGGAGGGACTAGCGGGAGTCTGGATGAGCAGTTCTTC
cdr3_aa: CASSGGTSGSLDEQFF

j_call: TRBJ1-2
clone_size: NA
v_call: TRBV6-4
d_call: NA
cdr3_nt: TGTGCCAGCAGTAAGGACGGCTCGGCCCTCTATGGCTACACCTTC
cdr3_aa: CASSKDGSALYGYTF

j_call: TRBJ2-3
clone_size: NA
v_call: TRBV5-1
d_call: NA
cdr3_nt: TGCGCCAGCAGCTTGGAGTCAGCTACTAGCACAGATACGCAGTATTTT
cdr3_aa: CASSLESATSTDTQYF

j_call: TRBJ2-7
clone_size: NA
v_call: TRBV11-2
d_call: NA
cdr3_nt: TGTGCCAGCAGCCCACAAGCAATTCCTTGGGCCTACGAGCAGTACTTC
cdr3_aa: CASSPQAIPWAYEQYF

j_call: TRBJ2-2
clone_size: NA
v_call: TRBV6-5
d_call: NA
cdr3_nt: TGTGCCAGCAGTTACGCCTATTTAGCGAACACCGGGGAGCTGTTTTTT
cdr3_aa: CASSYAYLANTGELFF

j_call: TRBJ1-1
clone_size: NA
v_call: TRBV14
d_call: TRBD1
cdr3_nt: TGTGCCAGCAGCCCTAACAGGGGCACTGAAGCTTTCTTT
cdr3_aa: CASSPNRGTEAFF

j_call: TRBJ1-1
clone_size: few
v_call: TRBV29-1
d_call: NA
cdr3_nt: TGCAGCGCGACCGGACAGACCAACACTGAAGCTTTCTTT
cdr3_aa: CSATGQTNTEAFF

j_call: TRBJ2-1
clone_size: NA
v_call: TRBV5-1
d_call: TRBD1
cdr3_nt: TGCGCCAGCAGCTTGGTACAGGGGGGAGATGAGCAGTTCTTC
cdr3_aa: CASSLVQGGDEQFF

j_call: TRBJ2-7
clone_size: NA
v_call: TRBV4-1
d_call: TRBD2
cdr3_nt: TGCGCCAGCAGCCAGGATATTCAGCGGGAGGCCCACGAGCAGTACTTC
cdr3_aa: CASSQDIQREAHEQYF

j_call: TRBJ2-5
clone_size: NA
v_call: TRBV30
d_call: NA
cdr3_nt: TGTGCCTGGAGTTTCGGGCAAGAGACCCAGTACTTC
cdr3_aa: CAWSFGQETQYF

j_call: TRBJ1-1
clone_size: NA
v_call: TRBV30
d_call: NA
cdr3_nt: TGTGCCTGGAGTGTACACAGTCAGGGCACTGAAGCTTTCTTT
cdr3_aa: CAWSVHSQGTEAFF

j_call: TRBJ2-7
clone_size: NA
v_call: TRBV28
d_call: NA
cdr3_nt: TGTGCCAGCAGCCGGGACGGCCACTCCTACGAGCAGTACTTC
cdr3_aa: CASSRDGHSYEQYF

j_call: TRBJ2-1
clone_size: NA
v_call: TRBV5-1
d_call: TRBD1
cdr3_nt: TGCGCCAAACCAAACGACAGGGGGAATTGGAATGAGCAGTTCTTC
cdr3_aa: CAKPNDRGNWNEQFF

j_call: TRBJ2-3
clone_size: once
v_call: TRBV28
d_call: TRBD2
cdr3_nt: TGTGCCAGCAGTTTTGGGTTAGCGGGGTCTACTTCTACGCAGTATTTT
cdr3_aa: CASSFGLAGSTSTQYF

j_call: TRBJ1-1
clone_size: NA
v_call: TRBV10-3
d_call: TRBD1
cdr3_nt: TGTGCCATCAGGGGGACAGGGGGCCAAGCTTTCTTT
cdr3_aa: CAIRGTGGQAFF

j_call: TRBJ1-5
clone_size: NA
v_call: TRBV4-1
d_call: NA
cdr3_nt: TGCGCCAGCAGCCCCTTGGGGATTAGCAATCAGCCCCAGCATTTT
cdr3_aa: CASSPLGISNQPQHF

j_call: TRBJ2-2
clone_size: NA
v_call: TRBV11-2
d_call: NA
cdr3_nt: TGTGCCAGCAGCCTAACAATACAGGGTGGTGCCGGGGAGCTGTTTTTT
cdr3_aa: CASSLTIQGGAGELFF

j_call: TRBJ1-5
clone_size: NA
v_call: TRBV15
d_call: TRBD1
cdr3_nt: TGTGCCACCAGCAGAGCCCGACAGGGAGGCAATCAGCCCCAGCATTTT
cdr3_aa: CATSRARQGGNQPQHF

j_call: TRBJ2-7
clone_size: once
v_call: TRBV10-3
d_call: NA
cdr3_nt: TGTGCCATCAGCGCTAGACAGGCCGCCTGGGAGCAGTACTTC
cdr3_aa: CAISARQAAWEQYF

j_call: TRBJ2-1
clone_size: NA
v_call: TRBV27
d_call: TRBD2
cdr3_nt: TGTGCCAGCAGTCGAGCGGGACTAGAGCAATTCTTC
cdr3_aa: CASSRAGLEQFF